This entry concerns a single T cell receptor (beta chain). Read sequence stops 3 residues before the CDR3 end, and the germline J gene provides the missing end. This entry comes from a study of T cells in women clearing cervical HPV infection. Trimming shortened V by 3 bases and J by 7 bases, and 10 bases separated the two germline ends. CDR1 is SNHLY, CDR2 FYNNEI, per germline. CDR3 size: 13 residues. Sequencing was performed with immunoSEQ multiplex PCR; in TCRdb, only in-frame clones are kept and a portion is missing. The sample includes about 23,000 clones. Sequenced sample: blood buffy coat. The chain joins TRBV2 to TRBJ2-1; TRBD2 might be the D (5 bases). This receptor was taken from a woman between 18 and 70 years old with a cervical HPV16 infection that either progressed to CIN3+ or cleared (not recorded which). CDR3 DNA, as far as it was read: TGTGCCAGCAGTGATCCGGGGATGAATGAG. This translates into CASSDPGMNE. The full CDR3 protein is CASSDPGMNEQFF.